This TCR beta chain appears in the sequencing data of a study of PD-1 blockade in classical Hodgkin lymphoma. Study-level results: Newly diagnosed patients had baseline TCR diversity that was reportedly lower than that of healthy donors. Whereas CD4+ TCR diversity had risen significantly by C4D1, CD8+ TCR diversity had not. Complete responders' baseline diversity resembled that of newly diagnosed patients. The repertoire differences lack a defined cause, possibly disease activity or prior therapy.

Turning to this clone: The antigen remains unidentified.

The germline gives CDR1 SGHTA, CDR2 FQGNSA. Trimming removed 2 bases from V and 7 bases from J, with 11 bases in between. This CDR3 spans 13 amino acids. Generated by immunoSEQ multiplex PCR, the TCRdb table keeps only in-frame clones and is missing some. The sample includes approximately 52,000 clones, roughly 86% of them seen just once. Described time point: cycle 4 day 1 (C4D1), after 5 to 7 weeks of nivolumab. All trial patients relapsed after autologous stem cell transplantation. The sample in question was peripheral blood mononuclear cells (PBMCs), obtained before the fourth cycle of nivolumab. The clonotype was recovered from a human donor with classical Hodgkin lymphoma. The chain is built from TRBV7-2 and TRBJ2-5, with a tentative D call TRBD1 (6 bases). The CDR3 loop reads CASSLLGAGTQYF. As DNA, the CDR3 is TGTGCCAGCAGCTTATTGGGGGCGGGGACCCAGTACTTC.